Listed here is a single T cell receptor (beta chain). Its target antigen remains unknown. No much larger clone exists at a distance of one base, and base qualities are not known. TCRbeta CDR3 regions were amplified from genomic DNA by means of the immunoSEQ Assay, a bias-controlled multiplex PCR. As for how the authors treated the data: Nucleated cell counts per sample were estimated from amplification of reference gene primers within the assay. To quantify the absolute abundance of each unique TCRbeta CDR3 rearrangement, sequence reads were collapsed and filtered. For each sample, productive Simpson clonality was calculated as the square root of Simpson's diversity index across productive rearrangements. Imported from immuneACCESS, the table was reduced by TCRdb to in-frame sequences with V and J called. These copies leave out some clones; in studies compared against another copy, an unresolved V gene accounts for under half, and the cause of the remainder is not known. The V and J calls and the clone size are those of that table, but D and trimming were determined from the DNA. Within this sample are a few hundred thousand clones, with around 86% of them counted one time only. The ten most abundant clones make up approximately 2% of the sample.

The source of the sample is a study of blood T cell repertoires in COVID-19 (dated by TCRdb to 2019 to 2021). Turning to the overall study: Collaborator samples came from the United States, Italy and Spain and covered acute and convalescent phases of COVID-19. The prospective study material was composed of cDNA or gDNA derived from T cells, B-cell-depleted T cells, or PBMCs. The dataset comprised deeply sampled blood TCRbeta repertoires from subjects exposed to, actively infected with, or recovered from COVID-19. The repertoires were released in a freely available public database meant as a resource for research on the immune response to SARS-CoV-2. The samples were drawn from the first 160 participants of the ongoing ImmuneRACE study and from 1,200 or so subjects provided by 6 global collaborators. The sample metadata nearly always contained a de-identified subject ID, COVID-19 status, age in years and sex. HLA class I and class II types, where available, came from metadata supplied by the sample provider rather than from assay-based typing.

Another Seattle source contributed samples from volunteer blood donors who had recovered from COVID-19. Each collaborating institution followed its own protocols to collect whole blood in K2EDTA tubes. For TCRbeta analysis, collaborators shipped samples as frozen whole blood, isolated PBMCs, or DNA extracted from either of those sample types. Trimming removed 7 bases from V and 0 bases from J, leaving 10 bases between the germline ends. The CDR3, from cysteine to phenylalanine, totals 13 residues. CDR3 DNA is the only sequence kept; it has 39 bases, read in frame from the first base. The study at large found these results: How much clinical and demographic metadata was included differed by source and by participant, and the metadata was provided uncurated.

This receptor was obtained from a woman in her thirties who had recovered from COVID-19. The rearrangement joined TRBV12-3 or TRBV12-4 to TRBJ2-7; a weak D assignment points to TRBD1 (5 bases agree). The sample taken for sequencing was peripheral blood. The CDR3 region: CASTPDSSYEQYF. The DNA sequence reads TGTGCCAGCACCCCCGACAGCTCCTACGAGCAGTACTTC.